What follows is one T cell receptor beta chain and its context. Sequencing used immunoSEQ multiplex PCR; TCRdb keeps in-frame clones, though not all of them. The sample contains 300,000 or so clones, more than 75% of which appear only once. The data belong to a study of blood T cell repertoires in COVID-19. Study summary: Sources were T cells, B-cell-depleted T cells, or PBMCs; the material itself was cDNA or gDNA.

Participants' own reports of clinical history determined their cohort assignment. Two negative PCRs, clearance, or symptom resolution were required of recovered Cohort 3 donors. CDR1 is LNHDA and CDR2 is SQIVND in the germline V gene (reference sequence). The V and J ends lost 5 bases and 0 bases, in that order; junction bases with no gene match: 7. CDR3 length: 15 amino acids. This clonotype was sampled from a woman between 18 and 30 years old who had recovered from COVID-19. The sample consisted of PBMCs or T cells enriched from blood (not recorded which). The chain joins TRBV19 to TRBJ2-7; TRBD1 agrees at 7 bases. CDR3 in amino acids: CASSPGQTNSYEQYF. CDR3 nucleotide sequence: TGTGCCAGTAGTCCGGGACAGACGAACTCCTACGAGCAGTACTTC.